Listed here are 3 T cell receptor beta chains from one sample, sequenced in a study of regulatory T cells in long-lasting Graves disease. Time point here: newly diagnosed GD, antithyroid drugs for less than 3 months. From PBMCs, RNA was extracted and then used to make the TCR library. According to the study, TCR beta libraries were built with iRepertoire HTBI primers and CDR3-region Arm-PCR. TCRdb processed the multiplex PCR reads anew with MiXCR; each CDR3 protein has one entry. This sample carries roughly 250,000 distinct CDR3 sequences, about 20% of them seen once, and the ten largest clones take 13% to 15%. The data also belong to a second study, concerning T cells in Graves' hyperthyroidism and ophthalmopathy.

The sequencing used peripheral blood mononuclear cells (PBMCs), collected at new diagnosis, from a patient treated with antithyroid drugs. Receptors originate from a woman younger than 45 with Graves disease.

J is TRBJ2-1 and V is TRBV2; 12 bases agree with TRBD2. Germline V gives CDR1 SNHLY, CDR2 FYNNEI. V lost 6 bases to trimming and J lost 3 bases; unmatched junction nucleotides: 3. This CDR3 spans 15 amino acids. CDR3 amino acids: CASRTSGSLYNEQFF. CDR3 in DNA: TGTGCCAGCAGGACTAGCGGGAGCCTCTACAATGAGCAGTTCTTC.

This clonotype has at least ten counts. CDR3 sequence reads: CASSPPGGRQASQYF. In nucleotides, the CDR3 is TGTGCCAGCAGCCCTCCGGGGGGACGGCAGGCTTCCCAGTACTTC. The chain joins TRBV9 to TRBJ2-5; 7 bases agree with TRBD2. Germline lookup yields CDR1 SGDLS and CDR2 YYNGEE. With 4 bases clipped from V and 9 bases from J, the junction kept 15 bases outside the gene matches. CDR3 length: 15 residues.

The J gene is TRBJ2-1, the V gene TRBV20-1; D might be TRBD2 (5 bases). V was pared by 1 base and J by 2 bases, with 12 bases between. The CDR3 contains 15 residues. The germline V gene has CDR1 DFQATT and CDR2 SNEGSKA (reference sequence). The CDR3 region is CSARAHSVAYNEQFF. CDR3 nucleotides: TGCAGTGCTAGAGCCCATAGCGTCGCCTACAATGAGCAGTTCTTC.